A selection of T cell receptor beta chains follows, all from one sample in a study of T cell responses to AZD1222 COVID-19 vaccine. The table came from immunoSEQ multiplex PCR; TCRdb's copy has only in-frame clones and leaves some out. The table shows fewer than 120,000 clones, with roughly nine tenths occurring only once. Source: peripheral blood, taken on day 0 of AZD1222 vaccination. Every receptor here comes from an adult in good health. Both conserved end residues are part of each CDR3. A D gene is named only where the DNA matches it firmly. Size values are once, few and many counts, or a class for expanded clones, and some rows have none.

CDR3 protein | CDR3 DNA | clone size | J gene | D gene | V gene
CASSPDRKGYEQYF | TGTGCCAGCAGCCCAGACAGAAAAGGATACGAGCAGTACTTC | - | TRBJ2-7 | - | TRBV7-7
CASSQGGLGKTQYF | TGCGCCAGCAGCCAAGGAGGGCTCGGAAAGACCCAGTACTTC | once | TRBJ2-5 | - | TRBV4-1
CASSLDMTDTQYF | TGTGCCAGCAGCCTGGACATGACAGATACGCAGTATTTT | once | TRBJ2-3 | - | TRBV11-3
CASIFQGREWEAFF | TGTGCCAGCATTTTTCAGGGCCGAGAGTGGGAAGCTTTCTTT | - | TRBJ1-1 | - | TRBV2
CASSPDGVEQFF | TGTGCCAGCAGCCCCGATGGGGTTGAGCAGTTCTTC | - | TRBJ2-1 | - | TRBV13
CASSDGLAGVETQYF | TGTGCCAGCAGTGATGGACTAGCCGGGGTAGAGACCCAGTACTTC | - | TRBJ2-5 | TRBD2 | TRBV6-1
CASSVYGNTIYF | TGTGCCAGCAGCGTATACGGAAACACCATATATTTT | - | TRBJ1-3 | - | TRBV9
CSAGTGTGGEQYF | TGCAGCGCGGGTACCGGGACAGGGGGCGAGCAGTACTTC | - | TRBJ2-7 | TRBD1 | TRBV29-1
CASSQWGGSNQPQHF | TGTGCCAGCAGCCAGTGGGGAGGGAGCAATCAGCCCCAGCATTTT | - | TRBJ1-5 | - | TRBV11-2
CASSSPIYGQANTEAFF | TGCGCCAGCAGCTCGCCTATTTACGGACAGGCTAACACTGAAGCTTTCTTT | - | TRBJ1-1 | TRBD1 | TRBV5-1
CASSHLGAYEQYF | TGTGCCAGCAGCCATCTCGGGGCCTACGAGCAGTACTTC | - | TRBJ2-7 | - | TRBV3-1/TRBV3-2
CASNLLRASTYEQYF | TGTGCCAGCAACCTGCTTAGGGCCAGTACCTACGAGCAGTACTTC | - | TRBJ2-7 | - | TRBV7-9
CASSPGHLKNTGELFF | TGTGCCAGCAGCCCGGGCCATCTTAAGAACACCGGGGAGCTGTTTTTT | - | TRBJ2-2 | - | TRBV5-6
CAWSVLATEAFF | TGTGCCTGGAGTGTCCTGGCCACTGAAGCTTTCTTT | - | TRBJ1-1 | - | TRBV30
CASSEGSYGGTEAFF | TGTGCCAGCAGTGAAGGGTCCTATGGGGGCACTGAAGCTTTCTTT | - | TRBJ1-1 | - | TRBV6-1
CASSQWTNYGYTF | TGTGCCAGCAGCCAATGGACTAACTATGGCTACACCTTC | - | TRBJ1-2 | - | TRBV14
CASRKGGTEAFF | TGTGCCAGCAGGAAAGGAGGCACTGAAGCTTTCTTT | - | TRBJ1-1 | - | TRBV2
CATARGNTIYF | TGTGCCACAGCGCGGGGAAACACCATATATTTT | - | TRBJ1-3 | - | TRBV28
CASSLWVGFPYEQYF | TGTGCCAGCAGCTTATGGGTCGGGTTTCCTTACGAGCAGTACTTC | - | TRBJ2-7 | - | TRBV7-9
CASSDPGLATYEQYF | TGTGCCAGCAGTGACCCGGGACTAGCTACCTACGAGCAGTACTTC | - | TRBJ2-7 | TRBD2 | TRBV6-1
CASSLTEKLFF | TGTGCCAGCAGCTTAACCGAAAAACTGTTTTTT | - | TRBJ1-4 | - | TRBV7-2
CASSLGVAGELFF | TGTGCCAGCAGCCTAGGGGTCGCCGGGGAGCTGTTTTTT | - | TRBJ2-2 | - | TRBV7-9
CASSLMTSGDSYEQYF | TGTGCCAGCAGCTTGATGACTAGCGGGGACTCCTACGAGCAGTACTTC | once | TRBJ2-7 | TRBD2 | TRBV7-9
CASSRGQGANTGELFF | TGTGCCAGCAGCCGGGGACAGGGTGCCAACACCGGGGAGCTGTTTTTT | - | TRBJ2-2 | TRBD1 | TRBV3-1/TRBV3-2
CASSLAAVTYGYTF | TGTGCCAGCAGCTTAGCTGCAGTAACCTATGGCTACACCTTC | - | TRBJ1-2 | - | TRBV7-9
CASSSAWGEKLFF | TGTGCCAGCAGCTCGGCCTGGGGTGAAAAACTGTTTTTT | - | TRBJ1-4 | - | TRBV7-2
CASSYNPGSTEAFF | TGCGCCAGCAGCTACAACCCAGGGTCCACTGAAGCTTTCTTT | - | TRBJ1-1 | - | TRBV5-1
CASLGTGYNYGYTF | TGTGCCAGCCTCGGGACAGGTTATAACTATGGCTACACCTTC | - | TRBJ1-2 | TRBD1 | TRBV28
CAIRGRQANEQYF | TGTGCCATCAGAGGACGGCAGGCTAACGAGCAGTACTTC | once | TRBJ2-7 | - | TRBV10-3
CAISDDRGGNTEAFF | TGTGCCATCAGTGATGACAGGGGGGGAAACACTGAAGCTTTCTTT | - | TRBJ1-1 | TRBD1 | TRBV10-3
CASSADSEGKYEQYF | TGTGCCAGTAGTGCCGATTCGGAGGGGAAGTACGAGCAGTACTTC | - | TRBJ2-7 | - | TRBV19
CSASGTETQYF | TGCAGCGCTAGCGGGACAGAGACCCAGTACTTC | - | TRBJ2-5 | TRBD2 | TRBV29-1
CSGRGPGVTEAFF | TGCAGCGGTCGAGGGCCAGGTGTCACTGAAGCTTTCTTT | - | TRBJ1-1 | - | TRBV29-1
CASSLPERNYGYTF | TGTGCCAGCAGCTTGCCAGAGAGAAACTATGGCTACACCTTC | - | TRBJ1-2 | - | TRBV5-6
CASSQVRSASYEQYF | TGTGCCAGCAGCCAGGTGAGGAGCGCCTCCTACGAGCAGTACTTC | - | TRBJ2-7 | - | TRBV14
CASSERQGNEKLFF | TGTGCCAGCTCAGAAAGGCAGGGTAATGAAAAACTGTTTTTT | - | TRBJ1-4 | - | TRBV18
CASSQGLRARGLRGDTQYF | TGTGCCAGCAGCCAAGGTCTCAGAGCCCGGGGCCTCCGCGGGGATACGCAGTATTTT | once | TRBJ2-3 | - | TRBV14
CASSSMQAGYEQYF | TGTGCCAGCAGTTCCATGCAGGCAGGATACGAGCAGTACTTC | - | TRBJ2-7 | - | TRBV7-9
CASSLAPPGALITYEQYF | TGTGCCAGCAGCTTAGCCCCCCCGGGCGCACTCATCACCTACGAGCAGTACTTC | - | TRBJ2-7 | - | TRBV11-1
CATSRVPLNTEAFF | TGTGCCACCAGCAGAGTACCACTGAACACTGAAGCTTTCTTT | - | TRBJ1-1 | - | TRBV15
CASSSMGSTGFNTEAFF | TGTGCCAGCAGCTCCATGGGTTCTACAGGGTTCAACACTGAAGCTTTCTTT | - | TRBJ1-1 | - | TRBV5-6
CASRPGQGAGGYTF | TGTGCCAGCAGACCTGGACAGGGGGCCGGTGGCTACACCTTC | - | TRBJ1-2 | TRBD1 | TRBV6-5
CSVGGGGWVEKLFF | TGCAGCGTTGGCGGAGGGGGCTGGGTAGAAAAACTGTTTTTT | - | TRBJ1-4 | TRBD1 | TRBV29-1
CASRSSGIVGNTIYF | TGTGCCAGCAGATCCTCAGGGATAGTTGGAAACACCATATATTTT | - | TRBJ1-3 | - | TRBV6-5
CATSAAVGEKLFF | TGTGCCACCAGTGCAGCCGTTGGTGAAAAACTGTTTTTT | - | TRBJ1-4 | - | TRBV24-1
CSAPRPTEAFF | TGCAGTGCCCCGAGACCCACTGAAGCTTTCTTT | - | TRBJ1-1 | - | TRBV20-1
CASSYRGGSNQPQHF | TGTGCCAGCAGTTACAGGGGAGGTAGCAATCAGCCCCAGCATTTT | few | TRBJ1-5 | TRBD1 | TRBV27
CATSRERRLNTEAFF | TGTGCCACCAGCAGAGAGAGGAGATTGAACACTGAAGCTTTCTTT | - | TRBJ1-1 | - | TRBV15
CASSQDPRGYGEQYF | TGTGCCAGCAGCCAAGATCCCAGGGGTTATGGTGAGCAGTACTTC | - | TRBJ2-7 | - | TRBV14
CASSSGLGVDTQYF | TGTGCCAGCAGTTCGGGACTAGGGGTTGATACGCAGTATTTT | - | TRBJ2-3 | TRBD2 | TRBV6-2/TRBV6-3
CASSLAGEGSPLHF | TGCGCCAGCAGCTTGGCGGGGGAAGGATCACCCCTCCACTTT | - | TRBJ1-6 | - | TRBV5-1